This entry features one T cell receptor (beta chain) sequence. Its target is unknown. The CDR3 consists of 13 residues. V gave up 6 bases and J gave up 1 base, with 10 bases separating them. Germline V CDR1 and CDR2: SGDLS, YYNGEE. Assay: immunoSEQ multiplex PCR; the TCRdb copy retains only in-frame clones and omits some. The sample records roughly 2,000,000 clones, around 93% being singletons. Only CD45RO-negative cells positively selected for CCR7 counted as naive CD8 cells, so terminally differentiated effector memory CD45RA+ cells were excluded. The data belong to a study of shared clonotypes between healthy human individuals. General study results and limits: Clonotype sharing levels among donors were expected to vary with sequencing depth.

This clonotype originated in a young man in good health. Some clones in this sample may be carry-over from other donors' samples. The rearrangement uses TRBV9 and TRBJ1-2, with TRBD1 as a possible D gene (5 bases). Source material: naive CD8+ T cells from PBMCs. The CDR3 loop reads CASTEGDNYGYTF. As DNA, the CDR3 is TGTGCCAGCACGGAAGGGGATAACTATGGCTACACCTTC.